The next 3 T cell receptor beta chains were all read from a single sample in a study of cytomegalovirus exposure and HLA in healthy donors. PCR was performed using 60 Vbeta and 13 Jbeta primers. TCRdb keeps only in-frame clones here, not all; method: immunoSEQ multiplex PCR. Altogether roughly 110,000 clones are present, around 67% being singletons, with the ten largest covering about 14%. Sequenced material: PBMCs. The receptors here all came from a woman between 40 and 55 years old in good health and CMV-seropositive.

The rearrangement links TRBV6-5 to TRBJ1-6; no reliable D call. The V end lost 0 bases, the J end lost 13 bases, and 13 bases lay between the germline ends. The germline gives CDR1 MNHEY, CDR2 SVGAGI. This CDR3 has 14 residues. CDR3 DNA: TGTGCCAGCAGTTACTCGATCTTCCGGGAGCCCCTCCACTTT. Residues: CASSYSIFREPLHF.

This clone has more than one count but fewer than ten. The rearrangement links TRBV6-6 to TRBJ1-1; D unresolved. In germline, CDR1 is MNHNY, CDR2 SVGAGI (reference sequence). V was clipped by 0 bases and J by 2 bases, with 10 bases between them. The CDR3 consists of 15 residues. The CDR3 here is CASSYSPQINTEAFF. The CDR3 DNA follows: TGTGCCAGCAGTTACTCTCCGCAGATTAACACTGAAGCTTTCTTT.

Details on this clone: Other DNA sequences in this sample translate to the same CDR3. The chain couples TRBV30 to TRBJ1-1; no reliable D call. The CDR3 contains 13 residues. Germline values: CDR1 GTSNPN, CDR2 SVGIG (reference sequence). Trimming took off 0 bases at V and 2 bases at J, with 7 bases between the two ends. CDR3 protein: CAWSVHSNTEAFF. The CDR3, as DNA: TGTGCCTGGAGTGTGCACTCCAACACTGAAGCTTTCTTT.